The 2 T cell receptor beta chains in this list originate from one sample, sequenced in a study of blood T cells in healthy people across ages. Next came a second PCR, run for about 6 to 12 cycles, which used a sample-barcoded 5' primer along with a J-beta primer mix. TCRdb called the 5' RACE reads again in MiXCR, with one record for every CDR3 protein. The sample has 1.2 million to 1.5 million distinct CDR3 sequences, approximately 63% seen once. The sequencing sample was made of blood. Source of these receptors: a man younger than 35 in good health.

The chain recombines TRBV12-3 or TRBV12-4 with TRBJ1-1; 8 positions match TRBD1. Trimming removed 5 bases from V and 6 bases from J; junction bases left unmatched: 8. This CDR3 has 14 residues. CDR3 sequence (DNA): TGTGCCAGCAGTCCGACAGGGGCGAGGGCTGAAGCTTTCTTT. Its protein product is CASSPTGARAEAFF.

The chain links TRBV20-1 to TRBJ2-6; perhaps TRBD2 as D (6 bases). CDR3 length: 13 residues. V lost 6 bases and J 18 bases, leaving 24 bases between the germline ends. Germline V gene data show CDR1 as DFQATT and CDR2 as SNEGSKA (reference sequence). The CDR3 DNA reads as TGCAGTGCCCTACAACGGGGGTCCCTTGTGTCGACTTTC. This codes for CSALQRGSLVSTF.